The text below deals with one TCR beta chain. The V and J ends lost 0 bases and 6 bases respectively, with 14 bases between them. Germline assignment: CDR1 KGHDR and CDR2 SFDVKD. CDR3 length: 16 amino acids. This sample stems from a study of CD8 T cells in Susac syndrome. An amount of RNA that ranged from 0.5 to 1 ug was reverse transcribed with random hexamers. Via MiXCR, TCRdb re-called the immunoSEQ multiplex PCR reads, giving one row per CDR3 protein. Here the sample spans 250,000 to 300,000 distinct CDR3 sequences, more than 75% being singletons. The origin of this receptor is a human donor with multiple sclerosis. What was sequenced was CD8+ T cells from PBMCs. The rearrangement links TRBV24-1 to TRBJ1-5; tentative D call: TRBD1 (6 bases). CDR3 DNA sequence: TGTGCCACCAGTGATTTGGAGGGGGGAGCCTGTCAGCCCCAGCATTTT. It is translated as CATSDLEGGACQPQHF.